This entry features one T cell receptor (beta chain) sequence. Its matching antigen is unknown. The CDR3 length is 15 residues. Looked up from germline, CDR1 is MNHNY and CDR2 is SVGAGI (reference sequence). The V gene lost 2 bases and the J gene lost 2 bases, with 11 bases spanning the gap. The primer mix had 60 Vbeta and 13 Jbeta primers. The method was immunoSEQ multiplex PCR; TCRdb's version includes in-frame clones alone and lacks a portion of them. In total, the table holds tens of thousands of clones. This sample stems from a study of cytomegalovirus exposure and HLA in healthy donors. General observations from the study: Most of the TCR beta V segments (in an earlier analysis) were productive either about 87% or about 30% of the time. Many donors shared some public TCRs, even though most TCR sequences were rare.

What was sequenced was PBMCs. The clonotype comes from a woman under 40 in good health and CMV-seropositive. The V call is TRBV6-6, the J call TRBJ2-3; D gene uncertain. DNA of the CDR3: TGTGCCAGCAGTTACGGCAGGTTACTCACAGATACGCAGTATTTT. Amino acids: CASSYGRLLTDTQYF.